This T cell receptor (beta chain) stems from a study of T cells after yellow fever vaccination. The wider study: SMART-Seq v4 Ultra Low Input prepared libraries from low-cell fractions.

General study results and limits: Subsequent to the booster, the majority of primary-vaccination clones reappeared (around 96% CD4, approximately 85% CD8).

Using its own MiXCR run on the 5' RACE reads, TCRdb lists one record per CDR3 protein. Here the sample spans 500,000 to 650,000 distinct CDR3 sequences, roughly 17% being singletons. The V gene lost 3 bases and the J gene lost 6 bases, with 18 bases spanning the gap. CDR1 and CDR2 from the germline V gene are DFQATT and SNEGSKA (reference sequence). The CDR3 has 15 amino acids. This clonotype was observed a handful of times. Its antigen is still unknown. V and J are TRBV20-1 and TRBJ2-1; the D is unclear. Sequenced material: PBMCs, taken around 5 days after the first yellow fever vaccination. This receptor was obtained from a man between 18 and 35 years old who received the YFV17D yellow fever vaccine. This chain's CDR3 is CSARESDRWFNEQFF. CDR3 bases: TGCAGTGCTAGGGAGTCGGACCGGTGGTTCAATGAGCAGTTCTTC.